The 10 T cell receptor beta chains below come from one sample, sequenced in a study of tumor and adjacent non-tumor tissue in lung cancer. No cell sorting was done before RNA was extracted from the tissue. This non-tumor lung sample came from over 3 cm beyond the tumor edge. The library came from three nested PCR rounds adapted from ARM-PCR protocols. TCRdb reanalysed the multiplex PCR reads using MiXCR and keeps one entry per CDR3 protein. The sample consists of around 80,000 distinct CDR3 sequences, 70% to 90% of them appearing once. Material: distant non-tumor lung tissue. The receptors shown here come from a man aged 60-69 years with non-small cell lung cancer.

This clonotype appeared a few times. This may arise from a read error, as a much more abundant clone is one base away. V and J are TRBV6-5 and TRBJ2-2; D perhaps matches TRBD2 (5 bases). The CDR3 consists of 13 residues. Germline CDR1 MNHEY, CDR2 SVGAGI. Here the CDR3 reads CASSYRNTGELLF. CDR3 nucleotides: TGTGCCAGCAGTTACCGGAACACCGGGGAGCTGTTATTT.

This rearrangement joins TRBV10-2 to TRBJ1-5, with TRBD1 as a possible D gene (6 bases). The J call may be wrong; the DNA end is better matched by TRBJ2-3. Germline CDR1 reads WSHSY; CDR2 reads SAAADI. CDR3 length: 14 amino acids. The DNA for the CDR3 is TGCGCCAGCACCCTGACAGGAGTCAATCAGCCCCAGTATTTT. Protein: CASTLTGVNQPQYF.

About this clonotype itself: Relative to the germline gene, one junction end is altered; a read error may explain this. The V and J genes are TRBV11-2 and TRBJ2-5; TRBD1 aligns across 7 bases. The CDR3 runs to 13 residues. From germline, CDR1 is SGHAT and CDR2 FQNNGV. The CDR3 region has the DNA TGTGCCAACAACTATACAGGGGAAGAGATCCAGTACTTC. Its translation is CANNYTGEEIQYF.

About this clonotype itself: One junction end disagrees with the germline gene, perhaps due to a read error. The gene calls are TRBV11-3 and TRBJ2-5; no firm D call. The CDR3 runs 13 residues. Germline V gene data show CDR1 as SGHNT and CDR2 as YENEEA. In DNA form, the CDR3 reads TGTGTCAGCAGCTTTACCTGGGATGAGACCCAGTACTTC. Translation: CVSSFTWDETQYF.

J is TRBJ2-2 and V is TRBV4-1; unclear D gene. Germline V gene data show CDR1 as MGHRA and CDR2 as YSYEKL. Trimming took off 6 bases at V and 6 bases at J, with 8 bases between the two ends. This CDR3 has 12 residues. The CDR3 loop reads CASSYLSGELFF. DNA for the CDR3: TGCGCCAGCAGTTATTTATCCGGGGAGCTGTTTTTT.

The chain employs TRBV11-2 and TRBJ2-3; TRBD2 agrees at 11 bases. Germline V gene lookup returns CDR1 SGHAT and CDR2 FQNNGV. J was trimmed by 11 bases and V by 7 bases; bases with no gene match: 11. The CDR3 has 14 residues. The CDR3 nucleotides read TGTGCCAGCAACTTTCTAGCGGGGGGCGACCAGCAGTATTTT. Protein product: CASNFLAGGDQQYF.

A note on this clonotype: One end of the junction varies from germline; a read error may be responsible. The DNA for the CDR3 is TGTACCAGCAGTGAATATAAGAACACTGAAGCCTTCTTT. Residues: CTSSEYKNTEAFF. This chain uses TRBV6-6 with TRBJ1-1, with D unresolved. The CDR3 is made up of 13 amino acids. Germline assignment: CDR1 MNHNY and CDR2 SVGAGI (reference sequence).

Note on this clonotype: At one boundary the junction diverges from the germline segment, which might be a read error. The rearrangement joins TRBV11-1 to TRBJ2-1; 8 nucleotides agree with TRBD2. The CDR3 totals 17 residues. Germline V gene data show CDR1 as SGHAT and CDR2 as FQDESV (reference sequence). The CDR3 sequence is CASSESYSGVAYNEQFF. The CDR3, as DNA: TGTGCCAGCAGCGAATCTTATAGCGGGGTGGCCTACAATGAGCAATTCTTC.

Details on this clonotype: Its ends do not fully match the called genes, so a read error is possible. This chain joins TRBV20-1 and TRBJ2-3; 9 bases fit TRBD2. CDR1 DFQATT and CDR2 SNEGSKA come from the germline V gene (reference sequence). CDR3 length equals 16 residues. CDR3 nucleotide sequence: TGCAGTGCTAGAATCCCGGCGGGAGGGCCCGCAGATACGCAGTATTTC. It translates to CSARIPAGGPADTQYF.

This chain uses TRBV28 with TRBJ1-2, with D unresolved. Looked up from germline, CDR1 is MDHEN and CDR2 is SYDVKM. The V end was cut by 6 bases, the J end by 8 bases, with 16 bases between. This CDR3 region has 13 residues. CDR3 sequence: CASRQYVGLGYTF. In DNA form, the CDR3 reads TGTGCCAGCAGGCAATATGTCGGCTTGGGCTACACCTTC.